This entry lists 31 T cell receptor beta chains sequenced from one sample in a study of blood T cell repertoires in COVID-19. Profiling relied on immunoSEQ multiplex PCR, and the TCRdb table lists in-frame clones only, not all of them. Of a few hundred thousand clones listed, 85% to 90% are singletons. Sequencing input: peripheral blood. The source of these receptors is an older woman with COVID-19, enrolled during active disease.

The CDR3: CASSPRTGLDYEQYF. CDR3 sequence (DNA): TGTGCCAGCAGCCCACGGACAGGGTTAGACTACGAGCAGTACTTC. V usage is TRBV7-2 and J usage is TRBJ2-7; 8 bases line up with TRBD1. The germline V gene encodes CDR1 SGHTA and CDR2 FQGNSA. V shed 5 bases, J shed 3 bases, and the junction held 9 bases outside the gene matches. This CDR3 comprises 15 residues.

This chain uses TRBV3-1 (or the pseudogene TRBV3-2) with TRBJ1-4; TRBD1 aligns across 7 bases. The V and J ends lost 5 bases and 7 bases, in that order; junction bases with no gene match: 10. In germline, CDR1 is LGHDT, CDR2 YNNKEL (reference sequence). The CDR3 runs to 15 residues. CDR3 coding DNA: TGTGCCAGCAGCACTCGGACAGGTTATTTTGAAAAACTGTTTTTT. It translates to CASSTRTGYFEKLFF.

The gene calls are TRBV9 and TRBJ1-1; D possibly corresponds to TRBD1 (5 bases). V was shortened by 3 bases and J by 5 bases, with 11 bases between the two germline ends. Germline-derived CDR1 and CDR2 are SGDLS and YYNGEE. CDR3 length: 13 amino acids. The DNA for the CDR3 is TGTGCCAGCAGCGCCCGCCGGGGGACTGAAGCTTTCTTT. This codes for CASSARRGTEAFF.

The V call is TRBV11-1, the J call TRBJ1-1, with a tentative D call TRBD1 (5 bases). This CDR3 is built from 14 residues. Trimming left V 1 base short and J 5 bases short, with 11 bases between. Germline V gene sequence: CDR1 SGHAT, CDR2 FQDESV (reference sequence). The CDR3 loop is CASSLDPGGTEAFF. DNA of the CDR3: TGTGCCAGCAGCTTAGACCCCGGGGGGACTGAAGCTTTCTTT. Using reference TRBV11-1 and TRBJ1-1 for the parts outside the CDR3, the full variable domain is EAEVAQSPRYKITEKSQAVAFWCDPISGHATLYWYRQILGQGPELLVQFQDESVVDDSQLPKDRFSAERLKGVDSTLKIQPAELGDSAMYLCASSLDPGGTEAFFGQGTRLTVV.

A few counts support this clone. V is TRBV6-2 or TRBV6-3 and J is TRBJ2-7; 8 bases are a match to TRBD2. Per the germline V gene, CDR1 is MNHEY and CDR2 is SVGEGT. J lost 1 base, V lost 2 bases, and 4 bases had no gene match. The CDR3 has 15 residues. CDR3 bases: TGTGCCAGCAGTTACGTGGCGGGGGGATCCTACGAGCAGTACTTC. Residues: CASSYVAGGSYEQYF.

In DNA, the CDR3 is TGTGCCAGCATAGGGGGCCTTAGCAATCAGCCCCAGCATTTT. This gives the protein CASIGGLSNQPQHF. V gene TRBV21-1 combines with J gene TRBJ1-5; the DNA was not compared with TRBD1, the D call given in the table. TRBV21-1 is listed as a pseudogene. This CDR3 has 14 amino acids.

The CDR3 DNA reads as TGTGCCAGCAGCTTGGTCTCCCGCACAGATACGCAGTATTTT. This gives the protein CASSLVSRTDTQYF. The V and J genes are TRBV5-4 and TRBJ2-3; D gene uncertain. Germline CDR1 reads SGHNT; CDR2 reads YYREEE (reference sequence). The CDR3 length is 14 residues. Between the trimmed V and J ends, which lost 0 bases and 1 base, there was a span of 6 bases.

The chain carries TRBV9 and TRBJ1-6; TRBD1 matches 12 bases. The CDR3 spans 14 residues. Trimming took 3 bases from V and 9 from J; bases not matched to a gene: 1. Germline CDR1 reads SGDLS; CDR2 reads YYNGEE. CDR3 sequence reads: CASSGDRGLSPLHF. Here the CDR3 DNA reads TGTGCCAGCAGCGGGGACAGGGGGCTTTCACCCCTCCACTTT.

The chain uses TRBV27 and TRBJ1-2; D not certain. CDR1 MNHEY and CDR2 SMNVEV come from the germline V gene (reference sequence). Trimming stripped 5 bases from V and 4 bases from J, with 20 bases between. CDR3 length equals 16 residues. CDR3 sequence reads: CASSRSNDPAGYGYTF. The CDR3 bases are TGTGCCAGCAGTCGAAGCAACGATCCAGCGGGCTATGGCTACACCTTC.

The CDR3 here is CASSLAAGYNEQFF. In DNA form, the CDR3 reads TGCGCCAGCAGCTTGGCTGCAGGATACAATGAGCAGTTCTTC. The chain is built from TRBV5-1 and TRBJ2-1; D uncertain. Trimming removed 0 bases at V and 4 bases at J, with 8 bases between. CDR1 is SGHRS and CDR2 is YFSETQ in the germline V gene. The CDR3 contains 14 residues.

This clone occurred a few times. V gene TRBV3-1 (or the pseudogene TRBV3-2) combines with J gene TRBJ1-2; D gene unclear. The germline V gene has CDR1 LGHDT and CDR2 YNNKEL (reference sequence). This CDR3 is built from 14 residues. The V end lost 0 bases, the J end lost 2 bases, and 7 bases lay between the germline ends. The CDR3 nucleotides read TGTGCCAGCAGCCAAGATATCAGGAACTATGGCTACACCTTC. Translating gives CASSQDIRNYGYTF.

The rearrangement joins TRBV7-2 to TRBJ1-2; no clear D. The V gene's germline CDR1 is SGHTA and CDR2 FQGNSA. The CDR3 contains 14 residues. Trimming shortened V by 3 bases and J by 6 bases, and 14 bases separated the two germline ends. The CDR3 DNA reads TGTGCCAGCAGCTTGGTCCGCGGTTTCGATGGCTACACCTTC. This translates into CASSLVRGFDGYTF. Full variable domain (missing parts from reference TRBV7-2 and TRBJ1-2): GAGVSQSPSNKVTEKGKDVELRCDPISGHTALYWYRQSLGQGLEFLIYFQGNSAPDKSGLPSDRFSAERTGGSVSTLTIQRTQQEDSAVYLCASSLVRGFDGYTFGSGTRLTVV.

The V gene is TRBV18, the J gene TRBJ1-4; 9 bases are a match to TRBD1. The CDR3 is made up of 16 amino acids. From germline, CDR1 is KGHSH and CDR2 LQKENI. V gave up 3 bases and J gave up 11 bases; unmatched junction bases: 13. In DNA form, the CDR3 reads TGTGCCAGCTCACCGAATGTGGGACAGGGATCGTCGAAACTGTTTTTT. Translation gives CASSPNVGQGSSKLFF.

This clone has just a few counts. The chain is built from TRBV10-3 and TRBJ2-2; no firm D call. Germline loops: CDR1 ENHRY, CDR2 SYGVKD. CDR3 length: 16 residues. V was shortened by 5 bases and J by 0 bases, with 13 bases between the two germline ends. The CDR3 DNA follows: TGTGCCATCAGTTTTGGGTCCAGCGCGAACACCGGGGAGCTGTTTTTT. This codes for CAISFGSSANTGELFF.

In DNA, the CDR3 is TGTGCCAGCAGTTACTCCAACAGGGGGCTGGACTATGGCTACACCTTC. It yields the protein CASSYSNRGLDYGYTF. This chain joins TRBV6-2 or TRBV6-3 and TRBJ1-2; 9 bases map to TRBD1. The CDR3 extends over 16 amino acids. Looked up from germline, CDR1 is MNHEY and CDR2 is SVGEGT. The V segment lost 0 bases and the J segment 3 bases; nucleotides outside the gene matches: 5.

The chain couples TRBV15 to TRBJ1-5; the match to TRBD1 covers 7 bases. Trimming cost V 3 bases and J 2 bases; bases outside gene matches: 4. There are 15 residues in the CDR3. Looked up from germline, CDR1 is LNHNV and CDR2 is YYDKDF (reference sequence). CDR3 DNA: TGTGCCACCAGCAGCACGGGACAGCGCAATCAGCCCCAGCATTTT. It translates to CATSSTGQRNQPQHF.

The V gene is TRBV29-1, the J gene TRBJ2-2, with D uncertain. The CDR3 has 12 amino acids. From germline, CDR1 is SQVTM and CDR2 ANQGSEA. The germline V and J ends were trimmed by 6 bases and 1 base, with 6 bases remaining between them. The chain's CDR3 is CSVYKNTGELFF. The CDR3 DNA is TGCAGCGTGTACAAGAACACCGGGGAGCTGTTTTTT.

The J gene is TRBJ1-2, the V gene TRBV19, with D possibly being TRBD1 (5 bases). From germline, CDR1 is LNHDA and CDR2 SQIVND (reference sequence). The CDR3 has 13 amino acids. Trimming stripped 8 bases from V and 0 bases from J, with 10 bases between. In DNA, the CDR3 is TGTGCCAGTTCGGGGGTAGCTAACTATGGCTACACCTTC. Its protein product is CASSGVANYGYTF.

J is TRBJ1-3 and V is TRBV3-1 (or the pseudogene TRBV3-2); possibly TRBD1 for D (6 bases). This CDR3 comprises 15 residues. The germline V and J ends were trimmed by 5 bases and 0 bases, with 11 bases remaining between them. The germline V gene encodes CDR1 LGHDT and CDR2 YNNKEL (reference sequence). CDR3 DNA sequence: TGTGCCAGCAGCTCGACAGGTCACTCTGGAAACACCATATATTTT. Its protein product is CASSSTGHSGNTIYF.

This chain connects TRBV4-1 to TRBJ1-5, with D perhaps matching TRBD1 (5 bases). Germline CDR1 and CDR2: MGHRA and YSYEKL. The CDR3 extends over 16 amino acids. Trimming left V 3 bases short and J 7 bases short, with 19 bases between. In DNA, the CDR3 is TGCGCCAGCAGCCATCTCGGCGGGGAGGGACGGCAGCCCCAGCATTTT. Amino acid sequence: CASSHLGGEGRQPQHF.

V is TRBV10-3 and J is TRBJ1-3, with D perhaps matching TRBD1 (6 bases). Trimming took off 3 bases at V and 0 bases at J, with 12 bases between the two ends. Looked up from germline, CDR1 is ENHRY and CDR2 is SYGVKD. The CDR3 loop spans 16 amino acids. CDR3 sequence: CAISERTARSGNTIYF. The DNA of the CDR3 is TGTGCCATCAGTGAAAGGACAGCCCGCTCTGGAAACACCATATATTTT.

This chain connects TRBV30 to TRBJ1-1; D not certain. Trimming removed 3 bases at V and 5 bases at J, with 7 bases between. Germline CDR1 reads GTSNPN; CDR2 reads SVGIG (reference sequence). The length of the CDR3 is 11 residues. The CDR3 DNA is TGTGCCTGGAGGTGGAGGACTGAAGCTTTCTTT. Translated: CAWRWRTEAFF.

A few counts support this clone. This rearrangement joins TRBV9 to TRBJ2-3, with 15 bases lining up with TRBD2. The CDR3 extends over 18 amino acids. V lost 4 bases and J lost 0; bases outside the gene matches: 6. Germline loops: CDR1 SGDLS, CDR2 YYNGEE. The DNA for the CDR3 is TGTGCCAGCAGCCGGGGACTAGCGGGAGGAACTAGCACAGATACGCAGTATTTT. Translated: CASSRGLAGGTSTDTQYF.

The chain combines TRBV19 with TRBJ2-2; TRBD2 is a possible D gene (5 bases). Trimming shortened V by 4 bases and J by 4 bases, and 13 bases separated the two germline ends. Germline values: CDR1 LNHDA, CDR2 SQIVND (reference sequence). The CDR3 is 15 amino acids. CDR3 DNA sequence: TGTGCCAGTAGTAAAAGTCGGGGAATCACCGGGGAGCTGTTTTTT. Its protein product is CASSKSRGITGELFF.

The CDR3 is CASSTGTDEQFF. DNA of the CDR3: TGCGCCAGCAGCACCGGGACTGATGAGCAGTTCTTC. The chain has TRBV5-1 and TRBJ2-1, with D perhaps matching TRBD2 (6 bases). V was shortened by 4 bases and J by 8 bases, with 10 bases between the two germline ends. In germline, CDR1 is SGHRS, CDR2 YFSETQ. There are 12 residues in the CDR3.

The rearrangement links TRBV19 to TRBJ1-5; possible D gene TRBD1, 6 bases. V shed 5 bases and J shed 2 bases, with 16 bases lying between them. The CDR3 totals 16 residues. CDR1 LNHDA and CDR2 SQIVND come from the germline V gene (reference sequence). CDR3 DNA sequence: TGTGCCAGTAGTCCCCGTTTTGGGGGCGGCAATCAGCCCCAGCATTTT. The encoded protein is CASSPRFGGGNQPQHF.

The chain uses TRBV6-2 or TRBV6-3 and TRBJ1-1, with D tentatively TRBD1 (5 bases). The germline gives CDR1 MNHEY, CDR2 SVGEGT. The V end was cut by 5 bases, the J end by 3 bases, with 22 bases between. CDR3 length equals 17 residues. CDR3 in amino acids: CASSNGLGNRGDTEAFF. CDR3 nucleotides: TGTGCCAGCAGTAACGGGCTGGGGAATCGGGGGGACACTGAAGCTTTCTTT.

Here the CDR3 DNA reads TGTGCCAGCATGAAGACAGTGAACACTGAAGCTTTCTTT. Translating it yields CASMKTVNTEAFF. The chain recombines TRBV6-5 with TRBJ1-1, with D perhaps TRBD1 (5 bases). The germline CDR1 and CDR2 sequences are MNHEY and SVGAGI. The CDR3 consists of 13 residues. Trimming took 7 bases from V and 0 from J, leaving 9 bases between them.

In nucleotides, the CDR3 is TGTGCCAGCAGCTTAACAGATAATCAGCCCCAGCATTTT. It is translated as CASSLTDNQPQHF. The V and J genes are TRBV7-2 and TRBJ1-5, with no clear D. CDR1 SGHTA and CDR2 FQGNSA come from the germline V gene. V lost 2 bases to trimming and J lost 4 bases, with 6 bases between them. CDR3 length: 13 amino acids.

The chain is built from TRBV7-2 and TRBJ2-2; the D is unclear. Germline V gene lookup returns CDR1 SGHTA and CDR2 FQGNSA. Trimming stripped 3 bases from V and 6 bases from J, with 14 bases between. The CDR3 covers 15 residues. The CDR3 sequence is CASSFQGDESGELFF. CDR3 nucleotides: TGTGCCAGCAGCTTCCAAGGAGATGAGTCCGGGGAGCTGTTTTTT.

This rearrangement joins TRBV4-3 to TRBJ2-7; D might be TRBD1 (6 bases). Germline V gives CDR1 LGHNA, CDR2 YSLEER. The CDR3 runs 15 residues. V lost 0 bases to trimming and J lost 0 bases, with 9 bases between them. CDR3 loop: CASSQEEGVSYEQYF. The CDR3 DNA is TGCGCCAGCAGCCAAGAAGAGGGGGTCTCCTACGAGCAGTACTTC.